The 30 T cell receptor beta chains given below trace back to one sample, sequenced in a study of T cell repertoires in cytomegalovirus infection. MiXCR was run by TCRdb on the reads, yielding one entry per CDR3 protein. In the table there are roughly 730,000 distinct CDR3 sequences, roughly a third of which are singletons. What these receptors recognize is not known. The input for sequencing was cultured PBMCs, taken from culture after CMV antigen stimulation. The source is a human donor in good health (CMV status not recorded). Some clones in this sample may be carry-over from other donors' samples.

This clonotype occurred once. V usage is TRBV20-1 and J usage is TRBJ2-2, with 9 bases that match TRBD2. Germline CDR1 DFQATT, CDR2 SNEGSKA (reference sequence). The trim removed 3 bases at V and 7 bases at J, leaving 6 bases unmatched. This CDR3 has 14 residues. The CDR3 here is CSASGGGAVGELFF. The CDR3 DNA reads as TGCAGTGCTAGTGGCGGGGGGGCCGTCGGGGAGCTGTTTTTT.

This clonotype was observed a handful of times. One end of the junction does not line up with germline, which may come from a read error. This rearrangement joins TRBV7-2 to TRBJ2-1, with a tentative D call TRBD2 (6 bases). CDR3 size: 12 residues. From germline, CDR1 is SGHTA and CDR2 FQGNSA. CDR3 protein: CASSLAREGQVF. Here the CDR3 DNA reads TGTGCCAGCAGCTTAGCGCGGGAAGGCCAGGTCTTC.

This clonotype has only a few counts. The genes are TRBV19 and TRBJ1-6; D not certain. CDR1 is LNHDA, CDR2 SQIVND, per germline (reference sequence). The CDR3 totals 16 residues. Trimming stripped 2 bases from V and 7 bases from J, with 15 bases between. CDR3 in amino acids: CASSIFGDGRNSPLHF. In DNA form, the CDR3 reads TGTGCCAGTAGTATATTCGGTGACGGAAGGAATTCACCCCTCCACTTT. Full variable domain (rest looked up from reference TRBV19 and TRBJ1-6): DGGITQSPKYLFRKEGQNVTLSCEQNLNHDAMYWYRQDPGQGLRLIYYSQIVNDFQKGDIAEGYSVSREKKESFPLTVTSAQKNPTAFYLCASSIFGDGRNSPLHFGNGTRLTVT.

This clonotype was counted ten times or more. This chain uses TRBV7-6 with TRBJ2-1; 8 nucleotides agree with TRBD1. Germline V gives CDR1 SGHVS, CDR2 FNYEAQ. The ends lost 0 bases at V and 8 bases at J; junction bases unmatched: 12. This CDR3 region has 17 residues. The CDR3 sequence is CASSLAAGQAAPDEQFF. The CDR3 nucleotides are TGTGCCAGCAGCTTAGCTGCGGGACAGGCCGCCCCGGATGAGCAGTTCTTC.

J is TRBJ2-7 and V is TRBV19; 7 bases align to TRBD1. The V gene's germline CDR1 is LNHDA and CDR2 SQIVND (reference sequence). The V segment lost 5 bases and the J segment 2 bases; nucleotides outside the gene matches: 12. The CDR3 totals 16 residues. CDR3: CASSLHLAGGPYEQYF. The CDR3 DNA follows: TGTGCCAGTAGTCTGCACCTGGCAGGGGGACCCTACGAGCAGTACTTC. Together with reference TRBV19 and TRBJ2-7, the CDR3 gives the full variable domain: DGGITQSPKYLFRKEGQNVTLSCEQNLNHDAMYWYRQDPGQGLRLIYYSQIVNDFQKGDIAEGYSVSREKKESFPLTVTSAQKNPTAFYLCASSLHLAGGPYEQYFGPGTRLTVT.

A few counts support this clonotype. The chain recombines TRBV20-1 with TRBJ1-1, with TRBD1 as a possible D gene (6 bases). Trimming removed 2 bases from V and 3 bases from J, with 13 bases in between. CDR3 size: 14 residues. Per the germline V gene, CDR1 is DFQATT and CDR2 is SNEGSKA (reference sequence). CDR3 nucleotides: TGCAGTGCTAGAAGGGGGGTGGGTCACACTGAAGCTTTCTTT. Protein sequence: CSARRGVGHTEAFF.

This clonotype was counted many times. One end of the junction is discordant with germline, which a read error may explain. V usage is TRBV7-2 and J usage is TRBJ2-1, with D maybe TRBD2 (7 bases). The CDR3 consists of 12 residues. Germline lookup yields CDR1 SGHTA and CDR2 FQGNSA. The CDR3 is CASSAEGGGRAF. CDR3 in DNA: TGTGCCAGCAGCGCAGAGGGGGGGGGACGCGCCTTC.

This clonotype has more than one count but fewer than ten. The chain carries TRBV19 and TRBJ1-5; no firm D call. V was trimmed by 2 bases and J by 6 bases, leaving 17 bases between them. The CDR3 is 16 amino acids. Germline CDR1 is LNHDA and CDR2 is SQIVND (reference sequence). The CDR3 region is CASSIRSGVRGQPQHF. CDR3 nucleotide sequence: TGTGCCAGTAGTATAAGGAGCGGGGTCCGGGGTCAGCCCCAGCATTTT. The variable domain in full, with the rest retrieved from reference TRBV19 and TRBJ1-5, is DGGITQSPKYLFRKEGQNVTLSCEQNLNHDAMYWYRQDPGQGLRLIYYSQIVNDFQKGDIAEGYSVSREKKESFPLTVTSAQKNPTAFYLCASSIRSGVRGQPQHFGDGTRLSIL.

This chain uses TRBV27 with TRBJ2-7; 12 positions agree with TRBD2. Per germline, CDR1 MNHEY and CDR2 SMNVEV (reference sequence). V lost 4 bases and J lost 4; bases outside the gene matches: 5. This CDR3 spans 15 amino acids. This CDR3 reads CASSSLAGGQYEQYF. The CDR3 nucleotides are TGTGCCAGCAGTTCGCTAGCGGGGGGGCAGTACGAGCAGTACTTC.

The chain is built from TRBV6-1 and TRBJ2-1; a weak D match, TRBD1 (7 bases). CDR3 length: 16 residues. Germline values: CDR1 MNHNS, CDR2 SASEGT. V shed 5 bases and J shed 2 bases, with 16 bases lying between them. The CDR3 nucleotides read TGTGCCAGCAGTCCCCTCAGGGGGGAGGCCTACAATGAGCAGTTCTTC. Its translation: CASSPLRGEAYNEQFF.

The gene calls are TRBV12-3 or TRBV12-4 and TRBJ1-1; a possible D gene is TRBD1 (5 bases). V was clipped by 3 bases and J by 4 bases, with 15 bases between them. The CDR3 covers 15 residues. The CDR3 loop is CASSLIWGPPTEAFF. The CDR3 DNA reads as TGTGCCAGCAGTTTGATTTGGGGCCCCCCCACTGAAGCTTTCTTT.

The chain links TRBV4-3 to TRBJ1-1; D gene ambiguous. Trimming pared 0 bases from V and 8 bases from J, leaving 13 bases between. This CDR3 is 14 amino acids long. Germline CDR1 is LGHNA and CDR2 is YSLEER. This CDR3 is CASSQDPTGREAFF. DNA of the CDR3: TGCGCCAGCAGCCAAGACCCAACGGGGAGGGAAGCTTTCTTT.

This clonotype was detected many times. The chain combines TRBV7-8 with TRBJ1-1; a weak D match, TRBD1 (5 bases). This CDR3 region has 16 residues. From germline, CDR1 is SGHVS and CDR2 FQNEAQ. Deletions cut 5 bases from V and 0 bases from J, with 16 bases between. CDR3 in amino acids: CASSPRSGLVNTEAFF. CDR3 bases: TGTGCCAGCAGCCCGCGGTCAGGGCTGGTGAACACTGAAGCTTTCTTT.

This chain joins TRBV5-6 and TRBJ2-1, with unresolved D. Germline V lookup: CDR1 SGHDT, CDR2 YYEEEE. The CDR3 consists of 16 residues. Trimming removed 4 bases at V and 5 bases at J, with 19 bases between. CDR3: CASSRGKGVQDNEQFF. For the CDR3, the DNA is TGTGCCAGCAGCCGAGGAAAGGGTGTTCAGGACAATGAGCAGTTCTTC.

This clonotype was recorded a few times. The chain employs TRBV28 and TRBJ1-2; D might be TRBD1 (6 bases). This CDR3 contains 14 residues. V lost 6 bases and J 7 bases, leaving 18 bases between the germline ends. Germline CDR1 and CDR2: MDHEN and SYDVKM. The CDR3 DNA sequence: TGTGCCAGCAGCCCCGCCGGGGGCGGAGGTGGCTACACCTTC. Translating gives CASSPAGGGGGYTF.

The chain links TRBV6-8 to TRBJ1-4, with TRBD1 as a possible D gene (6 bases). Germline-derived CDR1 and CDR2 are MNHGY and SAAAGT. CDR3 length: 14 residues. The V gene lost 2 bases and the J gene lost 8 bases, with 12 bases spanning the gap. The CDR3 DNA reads TGTGCCAGCAGTTACAGGGGGAGCCGGGAAAAACTGTTTTTT. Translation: CASSYRGSREKLFF.

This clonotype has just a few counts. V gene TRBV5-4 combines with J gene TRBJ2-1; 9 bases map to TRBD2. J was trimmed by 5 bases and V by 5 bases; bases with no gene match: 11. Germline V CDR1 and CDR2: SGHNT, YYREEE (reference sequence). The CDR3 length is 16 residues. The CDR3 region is CASRLPGTSSNNEQFF. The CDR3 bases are TGTGCCAGCAGATTACCCGGGACTAGCAGTAACAATGAGCAGTTCTTC.

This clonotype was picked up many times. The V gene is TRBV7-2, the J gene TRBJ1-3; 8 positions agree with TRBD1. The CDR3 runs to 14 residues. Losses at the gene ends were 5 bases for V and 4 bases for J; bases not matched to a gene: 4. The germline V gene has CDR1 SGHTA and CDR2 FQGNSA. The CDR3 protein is CASSTRGRGNTIYF. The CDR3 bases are TGTGCCAGCAGCACCAGGGGGCGGGGAAACACCATATATTTT.

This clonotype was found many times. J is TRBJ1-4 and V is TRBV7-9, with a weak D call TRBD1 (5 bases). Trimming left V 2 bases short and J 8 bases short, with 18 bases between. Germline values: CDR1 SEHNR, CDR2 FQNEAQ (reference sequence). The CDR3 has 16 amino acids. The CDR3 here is CASSLPLGLLVEKLFF. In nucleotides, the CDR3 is TGTGCCAGCAGCTTACCCTTGGGGCTTTTAGTGGAAAAACTGTTTTTT.

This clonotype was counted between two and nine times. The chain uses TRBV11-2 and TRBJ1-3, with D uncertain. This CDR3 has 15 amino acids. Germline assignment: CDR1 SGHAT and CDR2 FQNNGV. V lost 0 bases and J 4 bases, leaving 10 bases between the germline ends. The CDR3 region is CASSLETLQGNTIYF. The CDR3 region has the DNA TGTGCCAGCAGCTTAGAGACCCTACAGGGAAACACCATATATTTT.

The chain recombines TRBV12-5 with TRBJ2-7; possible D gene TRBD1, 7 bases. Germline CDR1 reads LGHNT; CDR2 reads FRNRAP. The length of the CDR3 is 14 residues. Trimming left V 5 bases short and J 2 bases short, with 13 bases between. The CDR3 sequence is CASGPRDSAYEQYF. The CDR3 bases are TGTGCTAGTGGTCCGCGGGACAGCGCCTACGAGCAGTACTTC.

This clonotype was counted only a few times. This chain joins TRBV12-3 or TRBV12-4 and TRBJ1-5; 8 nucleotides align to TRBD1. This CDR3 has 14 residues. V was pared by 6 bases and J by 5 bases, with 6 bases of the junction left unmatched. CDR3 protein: CASSPDRGYQPQHF. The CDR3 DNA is TGTGCCAGCAGCCCAGACAGGGGATATCAGCCCCAGCATTTT.

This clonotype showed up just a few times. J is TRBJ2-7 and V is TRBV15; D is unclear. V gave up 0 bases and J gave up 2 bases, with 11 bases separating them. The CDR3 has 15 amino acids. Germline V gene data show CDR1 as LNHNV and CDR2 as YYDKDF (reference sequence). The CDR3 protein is CATSRDRSLTYEQYF. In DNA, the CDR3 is TGTGCCACCAGCAGAGACCGGTCGTTAACCTACGAGCAGTACTTC.

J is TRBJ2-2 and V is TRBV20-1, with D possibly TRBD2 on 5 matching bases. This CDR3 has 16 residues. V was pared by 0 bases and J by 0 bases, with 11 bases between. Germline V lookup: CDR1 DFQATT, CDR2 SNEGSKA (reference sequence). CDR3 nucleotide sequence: TGCAGTGCTAGAGATGGAGGACCATCGAACACCGGGGAGCTGTTTTTT. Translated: CSARDGGPSNTGELFF.

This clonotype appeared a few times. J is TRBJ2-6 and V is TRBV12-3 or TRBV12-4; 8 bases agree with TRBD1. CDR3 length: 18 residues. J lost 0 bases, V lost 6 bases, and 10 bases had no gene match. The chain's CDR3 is CASRPNQGAASGANVLTF. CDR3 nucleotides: TGTGCCAGCAGACCAAACCAGGGGGCCGCCTCTGGGGCCAACGTCCTGACTTTC.

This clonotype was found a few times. The CDR3 nucleotides are TGTGCCAGCAGCTTAGCGCCTCAGACTACCTACGAGCAGTACTTC. The encoded protein is CASSLAPQTTYEQYF. V usage is TRBV7-6 and J usage is TRBJ2-7, with D possibly TRBD2 on 5 matching bases. The germline V gene has CDR1 SGHVS and CDR2 FNYEAQ. Trimming pared 0 bases from V and 2 bases from J, leaving 11 bases between. This CDR3 comprises 15 residues.

For the CDR3, the DNA is TGTGCCAGCAGCTTACCTAGCGGGAGGGGCTACGAGCAGTACTTC. This sequence encodes CASSLPSGRGYEQYF. V usage is TRBV7-2 and J usage is TRBJ2-7; 12 bases are a match to TRBD2. The germline CDR1 and CDR2 sequences are SGHTA and FQGNSA. J gave up 3 bases and V 2 bases, and 2 bases lay outside the gene matches. There are 15 residues in the CDR3.

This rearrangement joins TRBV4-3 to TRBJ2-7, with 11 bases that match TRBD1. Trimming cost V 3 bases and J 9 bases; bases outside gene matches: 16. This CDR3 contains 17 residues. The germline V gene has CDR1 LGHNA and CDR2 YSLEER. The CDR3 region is CASSQKWDRGDPWAQYF. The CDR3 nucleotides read TGCGCCAGCAGCCAGAAATGGGACAGGGGGGATCCGTGGGCGCAGTACTTC.

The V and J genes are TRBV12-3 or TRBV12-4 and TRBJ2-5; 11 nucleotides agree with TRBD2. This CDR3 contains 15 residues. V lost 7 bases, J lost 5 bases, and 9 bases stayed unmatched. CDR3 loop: CASTRLAGMQETQYF. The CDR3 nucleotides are TGTGCCAGCACCCGACTAGCGGGAATGCAGGAGACCCAGTACTTC.

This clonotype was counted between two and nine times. Here the CDR3 reads CASQPGQENYEQYF. CDR3 nucleotide sequence: TGTGCCAGCCAACCGGGACAGGAAAACTACGAGCAGTACTTC. The chain uses TRBV27 and TRBJ2-7; 8 bases fit TRBD1. The germline gives CDR1 MNHEY, CDR2 SMNVEV (reference sequence). Unmatched junction bases numbered 9, after V lost 8 bases and J lost 3 bases. This CDR3 has 14 residues.